This T cell receptor (beta chain) was documented in a study of T cell responses to AZD1222 COVID-19 vaccine. Study overall: Combined were second doses at about 4 or about 12 weeks.

The method was immunoSEQ multiplex PCR; TCRdb's version includes in-frame clones alone and lacks a portion of them. The sample yields just under 100,000 clones, approximately 90% seen once. The CDR3 totals 11 residues. Germline CDR1 is LNHDA and CDR2 is SQIVND (reference sequence). V lost 7 bases, J lost 6 bases, and 4 bases lay in between. This clone is a singleton in its sample. J is TRBJ1-6 and V is TRBV19; D gene uncertain. Sequences were derived from peripheral blood, sampled on day 0 of AZD1222 vaccination. The receptor's source is an adult in good health. The DNA of the CDR3 is TGTGCCAGTATAAGTAATTCACCCCTCCACTTT. Protein: CASISNSPLHF.